This T cell receptor beta chain was obtained from a study of shared clonotypes between healthy human individuals. Clones were sequenced by immunoSEQ multiplex PCR, and TCRdb holds only the in-frame ones, with some missing. Of roughly 760,000 clones listed, about 74% were seen once; the top ten hold 1.5% to 2%. CDR3 length: 15 residues. V was trimmed by 1 base and J by 2 bases, leaving 11 bases between them. The germline CDR1 and CDR2 sequences are MNHNS and SASEGT. Sample: memory CD4+ T cells sorted from blood. This sample's subset: CD45RA-negative fraction. This clonotype was obtained from a woman between 25 and 40 years old in good health. V usage is TRBV6-1 and J usage is TRBJ2-5; D is unclear. In DNA form, the CDR3 reads TGTGCCAGCAGTGAAGGTTTTGGGAAACAAGAGACCCAGTACTTC. This codes for CASSEGFGKQETQYF.